A selection of T cell receptor beta chains follows, all from one sample in a study of blood T cell repertoires in COVID-19. Sequenced by immunoSEQ multiplex PCR; TCRdb stores in-frame clones only, minus some. The sample has more than 250,000 clones, approximately 83% seen once. Sequencing was done on a sample of peripheral blood. The receptors originated from a woman in her 30s who had recovered from COVID-19. Each CDR3 is given with its conserved first and last residue. The order of the fields is clone size, D gene, CDR3 length, V gene, J gene, CDR3 protein, CDR3 DNA. The D gene is left open where the match is weak. The size of a clone is reported for some rows only, either as once, few or many, or as a class for expanded clones.

>-|-|15|TRBV5-1|TRBJ1-5
CASSHDGDSNQPQHF
TGCGCCAGCAGCCACGACGGGGATAGCAATCAGCCCCAGCATTTT
>-|TRBD1|12|TRBV24-1|TRBJ2-7
CAIGDSPYEQYF
TGTGCCATCGGGGACAGCCCCTACGAGCAGTACTTC
>once|TRBD1|15|TRBV14|TRBJ1-6
CASSLRQGQNSPLHF
TGTGCCAGCAGCCTGAGACAGGGACAAAATTCACCCCTCCACTTT
>-|TRBD2|14|TRBV6-5|TRBJ2-3
CASILGTTQYTQYF
TGTGCCAGCATCCTCGGGACTACCCAATATACGCAGTATTTT
>-|-|15|TRBV24-1|TRBJ1-2
CATSAPAGGRYGYTF
TGTGCCACCAGTGCCCCAGCTGGGGGCCGTTATGGCTACACCTTC
>-|-|14|TRBV27|TRBJ2-3
CASSLRQLTDTQYF
TGTGCCAGCAGTTTGCGGCAGCTCACAGATACGCAGTATTTT
>-|TRBD2|15|TRBV5-5|TRBJ2-2
CASSYLAGTTGELFF
TGTGCCAGCAGCTACCTAGCGGGTACCACCGGGGAGCTGTTTTTT
>-|TRBD2|16|TRBV5-1|TRBJ2-3
CASSRGLAVSTDTQYF
TGCGCCAGCAGCCGTGGGCTAGCGGTTAGCACAGATACGCAGTATTTT
>-|-|14|TRBV5-8|TRBJ1-4
CASSFVAGGEKLFF
TGTGCCAGCAGCTTCGTGGCAGGAGGGGAAAAACTGTTTTTT
>-|-|16|TRBV2|TRBJ2-3
CASSAPGHPGTDTQYF
TGTGCCAGCAGTGCCCCGGGACACCCTGGCACAGATACGCAGTATTTT
>-|-|17|TRBV2|TRBJ1-1
CASLSGIKQGVNTEAFF
TGTGCCAGTCTATCAGGTATAAAACAGGGCGTGAACACTGAAGCTTTCTTT
>once|-|17|TRBV5-1|TRBJ2-7
CASSGGVDRLPSYEQYF
TGCGCCAGCAGCGGTGGGGTTGACAGGCTCCCCTCCTACGAGCAGTACTTC
>-|-|17|TRBV6-1|TRBJ2-7
CASSDYFLQGARDEQYF
TGTGCCAGCAGTGATTACTTTTTACAGGGCGCGCGGGACGAGCAGTACTTC
>-|TRBD1|15|TRBV19|TRBJ1-6
CASSTGQGGNSPLHF
TGTGCCAGTAGTACTGGACAGGGAGGTAATTCACCCCTCCACTTT
>few|TRBD2|15|TRBV7-2|TRBJ2-7
CASSLVAGTSYEQYF
TGTGCCAGCAGCTTAGTAGCGGGAACATCCTACGAGCAGTACTTC
>-|-|17|TRBV11-2|TRBJ1-3
CASSLDRSLRSGNTIYF
TGTGCCAGCAGCTTAGATCGGAGTTTACGCTCTGGAAACACCATATATTTT
>few|-|15|TRBV5-4|TRBJ2-2
CASSLKTRRTGELFF
TGTGCCAGCAGCTTAAAGACTAGAAGGACCGGGGAGCTGTTTTTT
>-|-|13|TRBV7-9|TRBJ1-2
CASSPPAGYGYTF
TGTGCCAGCAGCCCCCCCGCAGGATATGGCTACACCTTC
>-|-|12|TRBV7-6|TRBJ2-7
CASSPLNNEQYF
TGTGCCAGCAGCCCCCTTAATAACGAGCAGTACTTC
>-|-|15|TRBV30|TRBJ2-7
CAWRDPGLKRYEQYF
TGTGCCTGGAGAGATCCGGGACTGAAACGCTACGAGCAGTACTTC
>-|TRBD1|20|TRBV19|TRBJ1-1
CASSMEGDGTGGVRNTEAFF
TGTGCCAGTAGTATGGAAGGTGATGGGACAGGGGGCGTCCGGAACACTGAAGCTTTCTTT
>-|-|14|TRBV28|TRBJ2-6
CASRYSSGANVLTF
TGTGCCAGCCGATACAGCTCTGGGGCCAACGTCCTGACTTTC
>-|-|14|TRBV6-5|TRBJ2-3
CASTRTQSTDTQYF
TGTGCCAGCACCCGGACTCAAAGCACAGATACGCAGTATTTT
>many|TRBD1|15|TRBV4-1|TRBJ1-1
CASSLYRDSNTEAFF
TGCGCCAGCAGCCTTTACCGGGACAGCAACACTGAAGCTTTCTTT
>-|TRBD1|15|TRBV28|TRBJ2-3
CASSSVTGGADTQYF
TGTGCCAGCAGTTCTGTGACAGGGGGTGCAGATACGCAGTATTTT
>-|-|15|TRBV6-5|TRBJ1-5
CASSYSGGSNQPQHF
TGTGCCAGCAGTTACTCGGGAGGGAGCAATCAGCCCCAGCATTTT
>-|-|13|TRBV21-1|TRBJ2-7
CASSFTFSYEQYF
TGTGCCAGCAGCTTTACTTTCTCCTACGAGCAGTACTTC
>-|-|12|TRBV14|TRBJ2-1
CASSQVNNEQFF
TGTGCCAGCAGCCAAGTCAACAATGAGCAGTTCTTC
>-|-|14|TRBV4-1|TRBJ2-2
CASSQPGGAGELFF
TGCGCCAGCAGCCAACCCGGAGGGGCCGGGGAGCTGTTTTTT
>-|-|15|TRBV2|TRBJ1-1
CASRADHGKNTEAFF
TGTGCCAGCAGGGCAGATCACGGGAAGAACACTGAAGCTTTCTTT
>-|-|15|TRBV27|TRBJ2-7
CASQPSGTQPYEQYF
TGTGCCAGTCAACCGTCCGGGACTCAGCCCTACGAGCAGTACTTC
>-|-|13|TRBV30|TRBJ1-5
CAWKGGGNQPQHF
TGTGCCTGGAAGGGAGGAGGCAATCAGCCCCAGCATTTT
>-|TRBD1|10|TRBV6-5|TRBJ1-1
CASGDSEAFF
TGTGCCAGCGGGGACAGTGAAGCTTTCTTT
>-|TRBD2|15|TRBV19|TRBJ2-7
CASSMLAGSSYEQYF
TGTGCCAGTAGTATGCTAGCGGGAAGCTCCTACGAGCAGTACTTC
>-|-|14|TRBV18|TRBJ2-5
CASSRRQDLETQYF
TGTGCCAGCTCAAGAAGACAGGATTTGGAGACCCAGTACTTC
>-|-|14|TRBV27|TRBJ1-1
CASSTGGGVPEAFF
TGTGCCAGCTCAACGGGGGGTGGGGTCCCTGAAGCTTTCTTT
>few|-|13|TRBV28|TRBJ2-3
CASRQTSTDTQYF
TGTGCCAGCAGGCAAACTAGCACAGATACGCAGTATTTT
>-|-|13|TRBV5-1|TRBJ2-1
CASRLSQNNEQFF
TGCGCCAGCAGGCTTAGCCAGAATAATGAGCAGTTCTTC
>-|-|11|TRBV2|TRBJ2-5
CASSREETQYF
TGTGCCAGCAGTCGGGAAGAGACCCAGTACTTC
>few|-|13|TRBV6-6|TRBJ2-2
CASRQVEAGELFF
TGTGCCAGCAGACAGGTTGAGGCCGGGGAGCTGTTTTTT
>-|TRBD2|14|TRBV4-2|TRBJ2-2
CASSPAGGSGELFF
TGTGCCAGCAGCCCAGCGGGAGGGTCCGGGGAGCTGTTTTTT
>-|-|17|TRBV5-1|TRBJ2-2
CASSLGSNREYPGELFF
TGCGCCAGCAGCTTGGGTTCCAACAGGGAGTATCCCGGGGAGCTGTTTTTT
>few|-|12|TRBV19|TRBJ1-5
CASRTVRQPQHF
TGTGCCAGTAGAACTGTGCGGCAGCCCCAGCATTTT
>-|-|17|TRBV4-1|TRBJ2-1
CASSQEGQPNFYNEQFF
TGCGCCAGCAGCCAAGAGGGGCAGCCGAATTTCTACAATGAGCAGTTCTTC